A selection of T cell receptor beta chains follows, all from one sample in a study of blood T cell repertoires in COVID-19. Only in-frame clones appear in the TCRdb table, and some are missing; sequencing was by immunoSEQ multiplex PCR. The repertoire holds around 150,000 clones, with approximately 80% as singletons. Sequenced sample: peripheral blood. These receptors all stem from a human donor in a cohort sampled during active COVID-19. Each CDR3 is given with its conserved first and last residue.

>TRBV6-2/TRBV6-3
CASSYSRGLRTSGELFF
>TRBV7-9
CASRSDRDQPQHF
>TRBV10-2
CASRTSGRQDEQYF
>TRBV7-3
CASSSGQPNTEAFF
>TRBV28
CASRIKTGGFHEQYF
>TRBV7-9
CASSLESGRETFF
>TRBV9
CASSVGKRSYEQYF
>TRBV2
CASRYADRGPGNTIYF
>TRBV19
CASSGDRASNEQFF
>TRBV19
CASSIDLEEGAYNEQFF
>TRBV4-1
CASSPWTSADYEQYF
>TRBV7-9
CASSSTGTGATQYF
>TRBV5-8
CASSFTVFGTF
>TRBV5-6
CASSLAPGSTDTQYF
>TRBV27
CASRPRWGVEQYF
>TRBV27
CASRQGRNSYNEQFF
>TRBV27
CASTRRGGGTEAFF
>TRBV10-3
CAISTDISGNTIYF
>TRBV4-3
CASSQEGLADYEQYF
>TRBV27
CASSSFQGSNQPQHF
>TRBV14
CASSLDGSYNSPLHF
>TRBV6-5
CASSYEAQETQYF
>TRBV7-2
CASSFRAEPSTDTQYF
>TRBV27
CASSRGDYMNTEAFF
>TRBV10-2
CASSDLATVGELFF
>TRBV18
CASSRTGDNEAFF
>TRBV7-3
CASSRQVNTEAFF
>TRBV15
CATSGDPTHTRIRTYEQYF
>TRBV14
CASGSPGSYYEQYF
>TRBV7-2
CASSDRYGYTF
>TRBV30
CASRAIGNTEAFF
>TRBV7-2
CASSPDRSNQPQHF
>TRBV9
CASSVGAPPGNEQFF
>TRBV7-3
CATGLAGGNEQFF
>TRBV2
CASTSFDDSGATEAFF
>TRBV27
CASSPKGIAGGRQETQYF
>TRBV4-3
CASSQDRGNSPLHF